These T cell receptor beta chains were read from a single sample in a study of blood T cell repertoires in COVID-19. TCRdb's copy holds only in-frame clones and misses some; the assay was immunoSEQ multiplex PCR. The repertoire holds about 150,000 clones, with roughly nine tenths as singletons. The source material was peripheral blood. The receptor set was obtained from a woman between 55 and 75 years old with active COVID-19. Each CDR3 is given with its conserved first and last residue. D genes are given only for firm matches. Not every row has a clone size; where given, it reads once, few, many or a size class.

CASSLTGSREQYF | TGTGCCAGCAGCCTAACGGGGTCTAGAGAGCAGTACTTC | TRBV9 | - | - | TRBJ2-7
CASASGGSYEQYF | TGTGCCAGCGCTAGCGGTGGCTCCTACGAGCAGTACTTC | TRBV3-1/TRBV3-2 | few | TRBD2 | TRBJ2-7
CASSLEAGNEQFF | TGCGCCAGCAGCTTGGAAGCCGGCAATGAGCAGTTCTTC | TRBV5-1 | once | - | TRBJ2-1
CASSRTSGDNNEQFF | TGTGCCAGCAGCCGAACTAGCGGGGATAACAATGAGCAGTTCTTC | TRBV9 | - | TRBD2 | TRBJ2-1
CASRGARAQGETQYF | TGTGCCAGCAGGGGGGCTCGAGCTCAGGGGGAGACCCAGTACTTC | TRBV2 | - | - | TRBJ2-5
CANSGRLFYEQYF | TGTGCCAACTCAGGGAGGCTATTCTACGAGCAGTACTTC | TRBV27 | - | - | TRBJ2-7
CASSLGGRYNEQFF | TGTGCCAGCAGCTTAGGCGGGCGGTACAATGAGCAGTTCTTC | TRBV7-9 | - | - | TRBJ2-1
CASSFGLERTEAFF | TGTGCCAGCAGCTTTGGCTTGGAGCGCACTGAAGCTTTCTTT | TRBV5-5 | - | - | TRBJ1-1
CASSPHEAGNTIYF | TGTGCCAGCAGCCCCCACGAGGCCGGAAACACCATATATTTT | TRBV9 | - | - | TRBJ1-3
CASSLNRVRNTEAFF | TGTGCCAGCAGCTTAAACAGGGTAAGGAACACTGAAGCTTTCTTT | TRBV5-4 | - | - | TRBJ1-1
CASSRDRGRLTDTQYF | TGTGCCAGCAGTCGCGACAGGGGGCGCCTAACAGATACGCAGTATTTT | TRBV7-8 | once | TRBD1 | TRBJ2-3
CASSDLAGVGNEQFF | TGTGCCAGCAGTGATCTAGCGGGGGTAGGGAATGAGCAGTTCTTC | TRBV6-4 | - | TRBD2 | TRBJ2-1
CASGGVTNTGELFF | TGCGCCAGCGGGGGCGTAACGAACACCGGGGAGCTGTTTTTT | TRBV10-2 | - | - | TRBJ2-2
CASSQVKRALEGPYQTEAFF | TGTGCCAGCAGCCAAGTTAAGAGAGCCCTAGAGGGCCCCTATCAGACTGAAGCTTTCTTT | TRBV14 | - | - | TRBJ1-1
CASSPGTGEAFF | TGTGCCAGCAGCCCAGGGACTGGTGAAGCTTTCTTT | TRBV2 | - | - | TRBJ1-1
CASSLKPFGTGGITDTQYF | TGTGCCAGCAGCTTAAAGCCCTTTGGGACAGGGGGCATCACAGATACGCAGTATTTT | TRBV7-3 | - | TRBD1 | TRBJ2-3
CASSAPKYTEAFF | TGTGCCAGCAGTGCGCCTAAGTACACTGAAGCTTTCTTT | TRBV6-2/TRBV6-3 | once | - | TRBJ1-1
CASSGHGQGAGELFF | TGTGCCAGCAGTGGACACGGACAGGGGGCCGGGGAGCTGTTTTTT | TRBV6-4 | - | TRBD1 | TRBJ2-2
CASGPSYQGYREKLFF | TGTGCTAGTGGACCCTCCTATCAGGGGTATCGCGAAAAACTGTTTTTT | TRBV12-5 | - | - | TRBJ1-4
CASSDYRGGEKLFF | TGTGCCAGCAGTGACTACAGGGGAGGTGAAAAACTGTTTTTT | TRBV2 | - | TRBD1 | TRBJ1-4
CASSYGTGNTEAFF | TGTGCCAGCAGTTACGGGACAGGGAACACTGAAGCTTTCTTT | TRBV6-5 | - | TRBD1 | TRBJ1-1
CASSSVFGTSGVKEQFF | TGTGCCAGCAGCTCCGTCTTCGGGACTAGCGGGGTAAAAGAGCAGTTCTTC | TRBV5-4 | - | TRBD2 | TRBJ2-1
CASSLDSPYGYTF | TGTGCCAGCAGCTTGGATAGCCCCTATGGCTACACCTTC | TRBV5-4 | - | - | TRBJ1-2